This T cell receptor beta chain appears in the sequencing data of a study of T cells in Graves' hyperthyroidism and ophthalmopathy (dated by TCRdb to between 2019 and 2020). With regard to the full study: Peripheral blood was sampled at the time of initial diagnosis, prior to any treatment. To identify distinguishing TCR V-J signatures, a discovery cohort of some 99 patients was used, comprising under 45 with Graves' ophthalmopathy and some 60 with stable Graves' hyperthyroidism. Prospective prediction of ophthalmopathy was tested in an independent validation cohort of approximately 19 hyperthyroidism patients and 15 to 17 patients who later progressed to ophthalmopathy. The 75 to 100 discovery patients were randomly split 7:3 into training and test sets. In about 6 Graves' hyperthyroidism patients, the study also compared T-cell repertoires from thyroid tissue with T-cell repertoires from blood. After sampling, hyperthyroidism patients received methimazole starting at 30 mg daily, and ophthalmopathy patients received high-dose intravenous methylprednisolone. TCR Vbeta CDR3 sequencing of 120 to 150 peripheral blood samples (roughly 41 ophthalmopathy, 75 or so hyperthyroidism and around 17 progressor patients) is reported in the paper. Summary of the overall study and its limitations: A 13 V-J signature model separated ophthalmopathy from stable hyperthyroidism, with 87.88% sensitivity and 81.08% specificity in cross-validation and 80%/75% in testing. In validation, progression to ophthalmopathy was predicted by the model with nearly 71% sensitivity and 72% to 85% specificity, a median of 6.5 months before onset. Sample size was not statistically predetermined, and investigators were not blinded to group allocation. Most expanded thyroid clonotypes (frequency above 0.001) were also detected in blood, suggesting blood repertoires may reflect thyroid immune responses.

In the ophthalmopathy patients, disease was moderately to severely active, with a Clinical Activity Score of 3 or more, a NOSPECS grade of 4 or more, and a duration of less than 3 months. Patients with uncontrolled infections, other autoimmune diseases, pregnancy or lactation were excluded. Diagnoses relied on clinical symptoms, serum thyroxine and TRAb, thyroid ultrasound and orbital computed tomography. PBMCs were separated from approximately 10 ml of fresh peripheral blood using Ficoll-Paque density gradient centrifugation. Total RNA was extracted with Trizol reagent, and quality was checked on an Agilent 2100 Bioanalyzer. For this clonotype: This receptor's antigen is unknown. Relative to the germline gene, one junction end is altered; a read error may explain this.

CDR3 length: 16 amino acids, cysteine to phenylalanine. Here the CDR3 DNA is all that survives: 48 bases in frame from base 1. CDR1 and CDR2, per the germline V gene, are SGHRS and YFSETQ. TCR beta CDR3 regions were amplified from RNA transcripts. The first round of RT-PCR for the TCR CDR3 was performed with the HTBI primer set and the Qiagen OneStep RT-PCR kit. A second multiplex PCR round built the libraries, followed by size selection and purification. The libraries were sequenced on an Illumina HiSeq2000 using paired-end 100 bp reads. Turning to the authors' computational methods: Raw data were processed with SOAPnuke, discarding reads with adapters, uncalled bases, mean Phred below 15, or no exact constant-primer or identifier match. COPE v1.2.5 was used to merge the high-quality paired reads, and each unique nucleotide sequence was defined as a clonotype. Clonotypes were aligned to IMGT TRBV, TRBD and TRBJ reference segments using MiTCR v1.1. Analysis was restricted to V-J combinations with a frequency above 0.0001, which covered 99% to 99.2% of repertoires. A TCS score was defined as the ratio of F50 (clonal expansion) to E x V (chaos), with BLOSUM62-based TCRdist applied between CDR3 peptides within each V-J. Welch's t-statistics and random forest reduced roughly 540 V-J features to roughly 13, which were used in a naive Bayes classifier (R e1071). The public sequencing data were trimmed at Q25 with fastp and processed into clonotypes with MiXCR by TCRdb, which kept only in-frame beta chains. Each CDR3 protein gets just one entry, which takes the most common genes and DNA from the rows behind it. These V and J calls originate from TCRdb's pipeline instead of the authors' own analysis. The sample table contains hundreds of thousands of distinct CDR3 sequences; only one count was recorded for roughly 14% of them. The ten largest clones take up about 13% of the sample.

The specimen was blood. This clonotype originated in a man aged 18 to 29 with Graves' ophthalmopathy. The chain couples TRBV5-1 to TRBJ2-3, and perhaps TRBD2 as D gene, on 6 matching bases. The CDR3 is CTSSLSPGGDADTQYF. The nucleotide sequence reads as follows: TGCACCAGCAGCTTGTCACCCGGGGGAGACGCAGATACGCAGTATTTT.